The rows below give T cell receptor beta chains drawn from one sample of a study of OX40 agonist ivuxolimab in advanced cancers. The data were produced by immunoSEQ multiplex PCR, yet TCRdb's version contains in-frame clones alone and is incomplete. The table shows roughly 9,300 clones, with approximately 63% occurring only once. The starting material was CD4+ or CD8+ T cells sorted from blood, obtained in a trial of the OX40 agonist ivuxolimab. These receptors came from an adult with an advanced solid tumor such as melanoma, head and neck, liver or kidney cancer. Both conserved end residues are part of each CDR3. Fields, in order: V gene, clone size, J gene, D gene, CDR3 DNA, CDR3 protein. A D gene is named only where the DNA matches it firmly. Some rows have no size entry. The others give once, few or many, or a class for an expanded clone.

v_call: TRBV7-3; clone_size: NA; j_call: TRBJ2-2; d_call: NA; cdr3_nt: TGTGCCAGCAGCTTGACGGGCGGCACCGGGGAGCTGTTTTTT; cdr3_aa: CASSLTGGTGELFF
v_call: TRBV9; clone_size: medium-sized; j_call: TRBJ1-1; d_call: TRBD1; cdr3_nt: TGTGCCAGCAGCCCCTTCTCAGGGGGCACTGAAGCTTTCTTT; cdr3_aa: CASSPFSGGTEAFF
v_call: TRBV9; clone_size: NA; j_call: TRBJ2-7; d_call: NA; cdr3_nt: TGTGCCAGCAGCGTATCGGCGGAGGGGTACGAGCAGTACTTC; cdr3_aa: CASSVSAEGYEQYF
v_call: TRBV10-2; clone_size: NA; j_call: TRBJ2-3; d_call: NA; cdr3_nt: TGCGCCAGCAGTGAAGGGATAAACACAGATACGCAGTATTTT; cdr3_aa: CASSEGINTDTQYF
v_call: TRBV19; clone_size: NA; j_call: TRBJ2-7; d_call: TRBD2; cdr3_nt: TGTGCCAGTAGTCCGGCAGCGGGAGCTAACTACGAGCAGTACTTC; cdr3_aa: CASSPAAGANYEQYF
v_call: TRBV28; clone_size: NA; j_call: TRBJ1-5; d_call: NA; cdr3_nt: TGTGCCAGCAGTATACGAGGGACATTTAGCAATCAGCCCCAGCATTTT; cdr3_aa: CASSIRGTFSNQPQHF
v_call: TRBV28; clone_size: once; j_call: TRBJ1-6; d_call: NA; cdr3_nt: TGTGCCAGCAGTTTATTTGGGAATAATTCACCCCTCCACTTT; cdr3_aa: CASSLFGNNSPLHF
v_call: TRBV10-1; clone_size: NA; j_call: TRBJ2-1; d_call: TRBD2; cdr3_nt: TGCGCCAGCAGTGAGTCGGTTCTAGCGGGAGGGGATGAGCAGTTCTTC; cdr3_aa: CASSESVLAGGDEQFF
v_call: TRBV27; clone_size: few; j_call: TRBJ2-1; d_call: NA; cdr3_nt: TGTGCCAGCAGTCAGACCGGGACAAACTCCTACAATGAGCAGTTCTTC; cdr3_aa: CASSQTGTNSYNEQFF
v_call: TRBV27; clone_size: once; j_call: TRBJ1-2; d_call: NA; cdr3_nt: TGTGCCAGCAGCGCAGCCGGGTTGGGCTACACCTTC; cdr3_aa: CASSAAGLGYTF
v_call: TRBV7-9; clone_size: NA; j_call: TRBJ2-1; d_call: NA; cdr3_nt: TGTGCCAGCAGCTTAGGGGGGGGCACCCTCCTCTCCTACAATGAGCAGTTCTTC; cdr3_aa: CASSLGGGTLLSYNEQFF
v_call: TRBV19; clone_size: NA; j_call: TRBJ1-5; d_call: NA; cdr3_nt: TGTGCCAGTACCGATACCCGGGACGGGAATCAGCCCCAGCATTTT; cdr3_aa: CASTDTRDGNQPQHF
v_call: TRBV19; clone_size: NA; j_call: TRBJ2-2; d_call: NA; cdr3_nt: TGTGCCAGTAGCCGACAGGCCTGGGGCGACACCGGGGAGCTGTTTTTT; cdr3_aa: CASSRQAWGDTGELFF
v_call: TRBV29-1; clone_size: few; j_call: TRBJ2-7; d_call: NA; cdr3_nt: TGCAGCGCCACTAGTACCGAGCAGTACTTC; cdr3_aa: CSATSTEQYF
v_call: TRBV4-1; clone_size: few; j_call: TRBJ2-2; d_call: NA; cdr3_nt: TGCGCCAGCAGCCAAGCTGGGGGATCCGGGGAGCTGTTTTTT; cdr3_aa: CASSQAGGSGELFF
v_call: TRBV2; clone_size: NA; j_call: TRBJ2-3; d_call: NA; cdr3_nt: TGTGCCAGCAGTCAGGGACCAGATACGCAGTATTTT; cdr3_aa: CASSQGPDTQYF
v_call: TRBV6-9; clone_size: NA; j_call: TRBJ2-2; d_call: NA; cdr3_nt: TGTGCCAGCAGTCTTGGAGGAACCGGGGAGCTGTTTTTT; cdr3_aa: CASSLGGTGELFF
v_call: TRBV19; clone_size: NA; j_call: TRBJ1-1; d_call: TRBD1; cdr3_nt: TGTGCCAGTAGGACAGGGGAGGCTGAAGCTTTCTTT; cdr3_aa: CASRTGEAEAFF
v_call: TRBV2; clone_size: NA; j_call: TRBJ2-1; d_call: TRBD2; cdr3_nt: TGTGCCAGCAGTGGTATTGGAGTAGCGGGAGCCCCCTACAATGAGCAGTTCTTC; cdr3_aa: CASSGIGVAGAPYNEQFF
v_call: TRBV5-1; clone_size: NA; j_call: TRBJ2-1; d_call: NA; cdr3_nt: TGCGCCAGCAGCCCGGGACTTAAATCATTCCTTGGCAATGAGCAGTTCTTC; cdr3_aa: CASSPGLKSFLGNEQFF
v_call: TRBV2; clone_size: once; j_call: TRBJ1-1; d_call: NA; cdr3_nt: TGTGCCAGCAGGACCCGGTGGGGGCTAAAGGATGAAGCTTTCTTT; cdr3_aa: CASRTRWGLKDEAFF
v_call: TRBV28; clone_size: NA; j_call: TRBJ1-1; d_call: TRBD1; cdr3_nt: TGTGCCAGCAGTCACGGTACAGGGGCCTTGGGGCCTATGAACACTGAAGCTTTCTTT; cdr3_aa: CASSHGTGALGPMNTEAFF
v_call: TRBV7-9; clone_size: NA; j_call: TRBJ1-1; d_call: NA; cdr3_nt: TGTGCCAGCAGCTCCCACCTGGCCTTAGATGGGAACACTGAAGCTTTCTTT; cdr3_aa: CASSSHLALDGNTEAFF
v_call: TRBV5-4; clone_size: once; j_call: TRBJ2-7; d_call: NA; cdr3_nt: TGTGCCAGCAGCTTGACGAGTGGATACGAGCAGTACTTC; cdr3_aa: CASSLTSGYEQYF
v_call: TRBV6-9; clone_size: once; j_call: TRBJ1-1; d_call: NA; cdr3_nt: TGTGCCAGCAGGGGAACAGGGCCGAACACTGAAGCTTTCTTT; cdr3_aa: CASRGTGPNTEAFF
v_call: TRBV7-9; clone_size: NA; j_call: TRBJ1-1; d_call: NA; cdr3_nt: TGTGCCAGCAGCTTCAGTGAATTGGCTGAAGCTTTCTTT; cdr3_aa: CASSFSELAEAFF
v_call: TRBV29-1; clone_size: NA; j_call: TRBJ1-1; d_call: NA; cdr3_nt: TGCAGCGTGTTACGGGGCCTGAACACTGAAGCTTTCTTT; cdr3_aa: CSVLRGLNTEAFF
v_call: TRBV6-9; clone_size: NA; j_call: TRBJ1-2; d_call: NA; cdr3_nt: TGTGCCAGCAGTTACCGGGACAACTATGGCTACACCTTC; cdr3_aa: CASSYRDNYGYTF
v_call: TRBV15; clone_size: once; j_call: TRBJ2-7; d_call: NA; cdr3_nt: TGTGCCACCAGCAGGGAACAGGTTCCCTACGAGCAGTACTTC; cdr3_aa: CATSREQVPYEQYF
v_call: TRBV6-5; clone_size: NA; j_call: TRBJ1-1; d_call: NA; cdr3_nt: TGTGCCAGCTGCGCAACGAACACTGAAGCTTTCTTT; cdr3_aa: CASCATNTEAFF
v_call: TRBV4-1; clone_size: NA; j_call: TRBJ1-1; d_call: NA; cdr3_nt: TGCGCCAGCAGCCAATCGCCGACAGCCCTGAACACTGAAGCTTTCTTT; cdr3_aa: CASSQSPTALNTEAFF
v_call: TRBV6-5; clone_size: once; j_call: TRBJ1-1; d_call: NA; cdr3_nt: TGTGCCAGCAGTCTGCTTATGGGGAACACTGAAGCTTTCTTT; cdr3_aa: CASSLLMGNTEAFF
v_call: TRBV4-1; clone_size: NA; j_call: TRBJ2-1; d_call: NA; cdr3_nt: TGCGCCAGCAGCCAAGATGGAGGTCCAGACACAGAGCAGTTCTTC; cdr3_aa: CASSQDGGPDTEQFF
v_call: TRBV18; clone_size: NA; j_call: TRBJ2-3; d_call: TRBD2; cdr3_nt: TGTGCCAGCTCTCCATACGCCGGGACTAGCAAAGATACGCAGTATTTT; cdr3_aa: CASSPYAGTSKDTQYF
v_call: TRBV7-8; clone_size: many; j_call: TRBJ1-1; d_call: NA; cdr3_nt: TGTGCCAGCAGCCCGGGTGCCGGGGCTGAAGCTTTCTTT; cdr3_aa: CASSPGAGAEAFF
v_call: TRBV5-6; clone_size: NA; j_call: TRBJ2-7; d_call: NA; cdr3_nt: TGTGCCAGCAGCTTGGTGGGCCGGGCCGCCGAGCAGTACTTC; cdr3_aa: CASSLVGRAAEQYF
v_call: TRBV5-6; clone_size: NA; j_call: TRBJ1-5; d_call: NA; cdr3_nt: TGTGCCAGCAGCTCTCGACGGGCCTCGAGGCAGCCCCAGCATTTT; cdr3_aa: CASSSRRASRQPQHF
v_call: TRBV19; clone_size: NA; j_call: TRBJ2-7; d_call: NA; cdr3_nt: TGTGCCAGTAGTATGGTTTTAGGCGGAGAGCAGTACTTC; cdr3_aa: CASSMVLGGEQYF
v_call: TRBV6-6; clone_size: NA; j_call: TRBJ2-7; d_call: TRBD1; cdr3_nt: TGTGCCAGCAGTTACTGGGGACAGTACGAGCAGTACTTC; cdr3_aa: CASSYWGQYEQYF
v_call: TRBV9; clone_size: NA; j_call: TRBJ2-7; d_call: TRBD2; cdr3_nt: TGTGCCAGCAGCAATGAGCGGGACCTCTACGAGCAGTACTTC; cdr3_aa: CASSNERDLYEQYF
v_call: TRBV9; clone_size: NA; j_call: TRBJ2-7; d_call: TRBD2; cdr3_nt: TGTGCCAGCAGCACGTCTGGGACTAGCGGACACGAGCAGTACTTC; cdr3_aa: CASSTSGTSGHEQYF
v_call: TRBV6-5; clone_size: many; j_call: TRBJ2-1; d_call: NA; cdr3_nt: TGTGCCAGCAGTTTAGGCAATGAGCAGTTCTTC; cdr3_aa: CASSLGNEQFF
v_call: TRBV11-2; clone_size: NA; j_call: TRBJ2-2; d_call: NA; cdr3_nt: TGTGCCAGCAGCTTCCCCTCCGGGGGAAGGAGGGGCACCGGGGAGCTGTTTTTT; cdr3_aa: CASSFPSGGRRGTGELFF
v_call: TRBV27; clone_size: NA; j_call: TRBJ2-3; d_call: TRBD2; cdr3_nt: TGTGCCAGCGGACGACTAGCGGGTCGGTTCGGCACAGATACGCAGTATTTT; cdr3_aa: CASGRLAGRFGTDTQYF
v_call: TRBV5-4; clone_size: NA; j_call: TRBJ1-3; d_call: TRBD1; cdr3_nt: TGTGCCAGCAGCTTGGGAACAGGGGGCGCCGGAAACACCATATATTTT; cdr3_aa: CASSLGTGGAGNTIYF
v_call: TRBV13; clone_size: NA; j_call: TRBJ1-3; d_call: NA; cdr3_nt: TGTGCCAGCAGCTTAGAAGGCTCTGGAAACACCATATATTTT; cdr3_aa: CASSLEGSGNTIYF
v_call: TRBV6-1; clone_size: NA; j_call: TRBJ1-1; d_call: NA; cdr3_nt: TGTGCCAGCATACGACAGAGTAAGGTCACTGAAGCTTTCTTT; cdr3_aa: CASIRQSKVTEAFF
v_call: TRBV27; clone_size: NA; j_call: TRBJ1-2; d_call: NA; cdr3_nt: TGTGCCAGCAGTTTATATTGGTCTGGGGGAGCCGGCTACACCTTC; cdr3_aa: CASSLYWSGGAGYTF
v_call: TRBV5-1; clone_size: NA; j_call: TRBJ2-7; d_call: NA; cdr3_nt: TGCGCCAGCAGCCCCTCCTTATACCACGAGCAGTACTTC; cdr3_aa: CASSPSLYHEQYF
v_call: TRBV7-9; clone_size: NA; j_call: TRBJ1-3; d_call: NA; cdr3_nt: TGTGCCAGCAGCGCCCGGGACCGTGGAAACACCATATATTTT; cdr3_aa: CASSARDRGNTIYF
v_call: TRBV15; clone_size: NA; j_call: TRBJ2-7; d_call: NA; cdr3_nt: TGTGCCACCAGCAGAGTTGTTGCGGGGCCGACACCCTCTTACGAGCAGTACTTC; cdr3_aa: CATSRVVAGPTPSYEQYF
v_call: TRBV28; clone_size: NA; j_call: TRBJ2-7; d_call: NA; cdr3_nt: TGTGCCAGCAATAGGGAAGGGGAGGCCCGCTACGAGCAGTACTTC; cdr3_aa: CASNREGEARYEQYF
v_call: TRBV10-3; clone_size: few; j_call: TRBJ2-1; d_call: TRBD1; cdr3_nt: TGTGCCATCAGTGACAGGGGGTTTTACAATGAGCAGTTCTTC; cdr3_aa: CAISDRGFYNEQFF
v_call: TRBV9; clone_size: NA; j_call: TRBJ2-5; d_call: TRBD2; cdr3_nt: TGTGCCAGCAGCGTATGGGCGGGAGCGCAAGAGACCCAGTACTTC; cdr3_aa: CASSVWAGAQETQYF
v_call: TRBV7-9; clone_size: NA; j_call: TRBJ2-7; d_call: TRBD2; cdr3_nt: TGTGCCAGCAGCTTAAGGACTAGCTACGAGCAGTACTTC; cdr3_aa: CASSLRTSYEQYF
v_call: TRBV7-6; clone_size: NA; j_call: TRBJ2-2; d_call: NA; cdr3_nt: TGTGCCAGCAGCTTATGGGAGAACACCGGGGAGCTGTTTTTT; cdr3_aa: CASSLWENTGELFF
v_call: TRBV19; clone_size: once; j_call: TRBJ2-2; d_call: NA; cdr3_nt: TGTGCCAGTAGTATTCTTGGCAGCGGGGAGCTGTTTTTT; cdr3_aa: CASSILGSGELFF
v_call: TRBV5-6; clone_size: NA; j_call: TRBJ2-7; d_call: NA; cdr3_nt: TGTGCCAGCACCTCCCTCGGGCCAGCCGGGAAGGTGGTGCAGTACTTC; cdr3_aa: CASTSLGPAGKVVQYF